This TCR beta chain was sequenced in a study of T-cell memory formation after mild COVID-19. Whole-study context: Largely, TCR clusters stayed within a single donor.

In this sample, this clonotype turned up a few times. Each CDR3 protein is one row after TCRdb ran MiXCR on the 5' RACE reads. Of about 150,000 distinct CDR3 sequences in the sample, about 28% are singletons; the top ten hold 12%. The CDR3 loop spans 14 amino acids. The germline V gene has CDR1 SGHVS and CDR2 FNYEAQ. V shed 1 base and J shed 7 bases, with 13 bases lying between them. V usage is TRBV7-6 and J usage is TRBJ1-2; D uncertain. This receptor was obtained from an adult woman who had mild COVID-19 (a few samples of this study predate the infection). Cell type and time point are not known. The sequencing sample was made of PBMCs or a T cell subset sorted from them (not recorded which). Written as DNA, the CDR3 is TGTGCCAGCAGCTTAGACAGTTTCTGGAGTGGCTACACCTTC. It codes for CASSLDSFWSGYTF.